This T cell receptor beta chain derives from a study of blood T cell repertoires in COVID-19. Whole-study context: COVID-19 samples from acute and convalescent phases originated in the United States, Italy and Spain.

Germline V CDR1 and CDR2: SGHTS, YDEGEE. V dropped 3 bases and J dropped 6 bases, with 19 bases sitting between them. The CDR3 runs to 16 residues. Original processing notes: Scientists estimated how many nucleated cells there were by amplifying reference gene primers. TCRdb's table, derived via immunoSEQ multiplex PCR, lists solely in-frame clones and lacks some. The DNA was the basis for D and trimming; V, J and clone size are from that table. Among fewer than 65,000 clones listed, roughly 90% were seen once. The chain recombines TRBV5-8 with TRBJ2-1, with D possibly TRBD2 on 6 matching bases. Sequencing used peripheral blood. The TCR sequence derives from a man in his fifties or sixties with acute or convalescent COVID-19. The CDR3 loop is CASSSRTSRATNEQFF. DNA of the CDR3: TGTGCCAGCAGCTCGAGAACTAGCAGGGCCACCAATGAGCAGTTCTTC.